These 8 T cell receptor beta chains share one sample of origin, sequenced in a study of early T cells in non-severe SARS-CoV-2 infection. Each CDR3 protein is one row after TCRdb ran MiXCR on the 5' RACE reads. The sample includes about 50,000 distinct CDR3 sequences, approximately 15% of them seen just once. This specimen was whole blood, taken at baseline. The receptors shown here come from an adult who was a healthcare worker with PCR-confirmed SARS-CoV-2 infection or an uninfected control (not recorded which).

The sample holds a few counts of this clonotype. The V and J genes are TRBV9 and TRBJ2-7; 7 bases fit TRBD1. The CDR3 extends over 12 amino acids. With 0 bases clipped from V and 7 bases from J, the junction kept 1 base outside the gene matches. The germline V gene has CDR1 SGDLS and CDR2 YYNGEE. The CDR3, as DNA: TGTGCCAGCAGCGTAGACAGGGGAGAGCAGTACTTC. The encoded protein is CASSVDRGEQYF.

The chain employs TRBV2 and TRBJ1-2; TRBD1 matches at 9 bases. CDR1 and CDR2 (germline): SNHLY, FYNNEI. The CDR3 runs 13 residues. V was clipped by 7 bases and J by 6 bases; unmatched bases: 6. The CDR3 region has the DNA TGTGCCAGCAAAAGGGACAGGGAGAATGGCTACACCTTC. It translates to CASKRDRENGYTF.

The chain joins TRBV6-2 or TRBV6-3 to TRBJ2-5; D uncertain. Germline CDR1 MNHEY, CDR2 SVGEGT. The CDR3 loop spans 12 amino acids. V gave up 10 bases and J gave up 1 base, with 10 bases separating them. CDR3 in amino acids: CAISAFQETQYF. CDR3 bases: TGTGCCATATCAGCTTTCCAAGAGACCCAGTACTTC.

CDR3 DNA: TGTGCCTGGAACGAGGGGGGAACCTACGAGCAGTACTTC. This translates into CAWNEGGTYEQYF. The chain couples TRBV30 to TRBJ2-7; D may be TRBD1 or TRBD2 (6 bases each). The germline V and J ends were trimmed by 4 bases and 2 bases, with 12 bases remaining between them. The CDR3 has 13 residues. From germline, CDR1 is GTSNPN and CDR2 SVGIG (reference sequence).

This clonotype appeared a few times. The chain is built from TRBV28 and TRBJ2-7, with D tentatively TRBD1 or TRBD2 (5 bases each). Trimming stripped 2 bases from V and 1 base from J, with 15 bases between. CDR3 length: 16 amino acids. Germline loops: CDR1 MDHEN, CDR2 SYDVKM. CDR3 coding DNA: TGTGCCAGCAGTTTAGGGGCTAGCCCCAGGTCCTACGAGCAGTACTTC. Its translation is CASSLGASPRSYEQYF.

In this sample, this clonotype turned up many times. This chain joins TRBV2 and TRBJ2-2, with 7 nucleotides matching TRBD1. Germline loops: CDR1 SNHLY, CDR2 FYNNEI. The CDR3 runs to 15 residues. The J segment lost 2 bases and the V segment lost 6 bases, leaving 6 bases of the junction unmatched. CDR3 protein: CASRGRDRNTGELFF. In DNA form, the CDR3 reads TGTGCCAGCAGGGGACGGGACAGAAACACCGGGGAGCTGTTTTTT.

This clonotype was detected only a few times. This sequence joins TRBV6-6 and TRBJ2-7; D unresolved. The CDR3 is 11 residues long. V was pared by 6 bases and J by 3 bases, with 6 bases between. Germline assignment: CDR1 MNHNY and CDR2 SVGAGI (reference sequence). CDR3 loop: CASSLNYEQYF. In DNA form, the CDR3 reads TGTGCCAGCAGCCTTAACTACGAGCAGTACTTC.

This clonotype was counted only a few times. CDR3 loop: CASSYSTSGVYEQFF. The CDR3 nucleotides are TGTGCCAGCAGTTACTCGACTAGCGGGGTCTATGAGCAGTTCTTC. The genes are TRBV6-5 and TRBJ2-1, with 11 bases matching TRBD2. This CDR3 is 15 amino acids long. Germline V gives CDR1 MNHEY, CDR2 SVGAGI. V shed 0 bases and J 8 bases; nucleotides not matched to a gene: 3.